The 25 T cell receptor beta chains reported below all come from one sample, sequenced in a study of beta chain features in type 1 diabetes. Sequenced material consisted of expressed TCRB transcripts (all of the isolated RNA was reverse transcribed). The protocol was immunoSEQ multiplex PCR, while the TCRdb copy is restricted to in-frame clones and leaves out a portion. This table has roughly 500,000 clones, 30% appearing once. What was sequenced was naive CD4+ T cells from blood. The receptors shown here come from a man between 18 and 29 years old in good health.

This clone occurred a few times. The rearrangement uses TRBV29-1 and TRBJ2-1; D is possibly TRBD1 or TRBD2 (5 bases each). The CDR3 is made up of 13 amino acids. Germline V gene sequence: CDR1 SQVTM, CDR2 ANQGSEA. Trimming left V 6 bases short and J 3 bases short, with 12 bases between. CDR3 loop: CSVGVGDYNEQFF. CDR3 in DNA: TGCAGCGTGGGGGTAGGGGACTACAATGAGCAGTTCTTC.

This clone was observed a few times. The V call is TRBV5-1, the J call TRBJ2-5; D ambiguous. The CDR3 has 13 amino acids. CDR1 and CDR2 (germline): SGHRS, YFSETQ. Trimming shortened V by 0 bases and J by 2 bases, and 5 bases separated the two germline ends. DNA for the CDR3: TGCGCCAGCAGCTTGGTTATTCAAGAGACCCAGTACTTC. It codes for CASSLVIQETQYF.

This chain uses TRBV4-1 with TRBJ2-7, with D perhaps TRBD2 (5 bases). CDR1 MGHRA and CDR2 YSYEKL come from the germline V gene. The CDR3 is 11 residues long. With 4 bases removed from V and 6 bases from J, the gap between germline ends came to 7 bases. The chain's CDR3 is CASSRSGEQYF. CDR3 nucleotides: TGCGCCAGCAGCCGAAGCGGCGAGCAGTACTTC.

The chain recombines TRBV30 with TRBJ1-2; TRBD1 matches at 10 bases. V was clipped by 0 bases and J by 8 bases; unmatched bases: 3. The CDR3 has 13 residues. Per the germline V gene, CDR1 is GTSNPN and CDR2 is SVGIG (reference sequence). CDR3 sequence: CAWSVDRGLGYTF. The CDR3, as DNA: TGTGCCTGGAGTGTAGACAGGGGGCTGGGCTACACCTTC.

This clone occurred a few times. V is TRBV14 and J is TRBJ2-5; D gene ambiguous. Near its end, the DNA agrees better with TRBJ2-7, so the J call may be wrong. The CDR3 spans 11 residues. CDR1 and CDR2 from the germline V gene are SGHDN and FVKESK. CDR3 region: CASSLTDEQYF. DNA for the CDR3: TGTGCCAGCAGCCTCACAGACGAGCAGTACTTC.

This clone was seen only a few times. V gene TRBV10-3 combines with J gene TRBJ2-7; a weak D match, TRBD1 (5 bases). Germline-derived CDR1 and CDR2 are ENHRY and SYGVKD. The CDR3 extends over 14 amino acids. The V end lost 4 bases, the J end lost 3 bases, and 13 bases lay between the germline ends. This CDR3 reads CAISVYQGGYEQYF. In DNA form, the CDR3 reads TGTGCCATCAGTGTTTACCAGGGCGGCTACGAGCAGTACTTC.

This rearrangement joins TRBV13 to TRBJ2-2; 8 bases fit TRBD2. The germline V gene has CDR1 PRHDT and CDR2 FYEKMQ (reference sequence). V lost 2 bases, J lost 6 bases, and 5 bases stayed unmatched. The CDR3 totals 15 residues. The CDR3 DNA reads as TGTGCCAGCAGCTTAATGAGCGGGAGTTCCGGGGAGCTGTTTTTT. It encodes CASSLMSGSSGELFF.

The V and J genes are TRBV2 and TRBJ2-4, with unresolved D. Trimming took off 1 base at V and 0 bases at J, with 10 bases between the two ends. This CDR3 comprises 16 residues. In germline, CDR1 is SNHLY, CDR2 FYNNEI. CDR3 region: CASSEGAPLAKNIQYF. The DNA of the CDR3 is TGTGCCAGCAGTGAAGGGGCTCCCCTAGCCAAAAACATTCAGTACTTC.

This clone was seen only a few times. V gene TRBV11-1 combines with J gene TRBJ2-1, with D possibly being TRBD1 or TRBD2 (5 bases each). CDR1 and CDR2 (germline): SGHAT, FQDESV (reference sequence). CDR3 length: 13 amino acids. V lost 5 bases and J 5 bases, leaving 10 bases between the germline ends. CDR3 amino acids: CASSLRGDNEQFF. The CDR3 DNA is TGTGCCAGCAGCCTCCGAGGGGACAATGAGCAGTTCTTC.

This clone was seen more than once but under ten times. The V gene is TRBV9, the J gene TRBJ2-1; 9 bases align to TRBD2. Germline trimming cut 0 bases from V and 10 bases from J; bases unmatched to any gene: 2. In germline, CDR1 is SGDLS, CDR2 YYNGEE. The CDR3 runs 13 residues. CDR3 nucleotides: TGTGCCAGCAGCGTAGGACTAGCGGCCGAGCAGTTCTTC. Its protein product is CASSVGLAAEQFF.

In this sample, this clone turned up a few times. The chain employs TRBV28 and TRBJ1-5; D is unresolved. CDR3 size: 13 residues. The V gene's germline CDR1 is MDHEN and CDR2 SYDVKM. V was trimmed by 8 bases and J by 0 bases, leaving 8 bases between them. CDR3 DNA sequence: TGTGCCAGCGAGGAGTATAGCAATCAGCCCCAGCATTTT. Its translation is CASEEYSNQPQHF.

This clone was seen a single time. The V gene is TRBV6-1, the J gene TRBJ2-7, with 12 nucleotides matching TRBD2. J lost 0 bases, V lost 8 bases, and 2 bases had no gene match. The germline V gene has CDR1 MNHNS and CDR2 SASEGT. The CDR3 length is 14 residues. CDR3 sequence: CASETSGSSYEQYF. CDR3 bases: TGTGCCAGCGAGACTAGCGGGAGCTCCTACGAGCAGTACTTC.

The chain uses TRBV15 and TRBJ1-1; D is undetermined. The CDR3 consists of 13 residues. The ends were cut back, 11 bases at V and 8 bases at J, with 21 bases in the middle. In germline, CDR1 is LNHNV, CDR2 YYDKDF (reference sequence). The CDR3 sequence is CAPPLTGHREAFF. CDR3 nucleotide sequence: TGTGCCCCACCGTTGACCGGGCACCGGGAAGCTTTCTTT.

This clone was counted only a few times. The V gene is TRBV27, the J gene TRBJ2-1, with D uncertain. Trimming removed 6 bases from V and 0 bases from J, with 3 bases in between. Germline CDR1 and CDR2: MNHEY and SMNVEV (reference sequence). The CDR3 runs 12 residues. CDR3 nucleotides: TGTGCCAGCAGAATCTCCTACAATGAGCAGTTCTTC. Its protein product is CASRISYNEQFF.

V and J are TRBV6-6 and TRBJ2-1, with D possibly being TRBD1 (6 bases). Germline CDR1 and CDR2: MNHNY and SVGAGI (reference sequence). V lost 6 bases and J 8 bases, leaving 20 bases between the germline ends. This CDR3 region has 15 residues. DNA of the CDR3: TGTGCCAGCAGCCTTCCCACGCAGGGGAGCGATGAGCAGTTCTTC. Protein product: CASSLPTQGSDEQFF.

The sample holds a few counts of this clone. The rearrangement joins TRBV18 to TRBJ2-1; D may correspond to TRBD1 or TRBD2 (5 bases each). This CDR3 is 14 amino acids long. CDR1 and CDR2 from the germline V gene are KGHSH and LQKENI. Trimming removed 5 bases from V and 3 bases from J, with 11 bases in between. The CDR3 DNA reads as TGTGCCAGCTCAGCCTGGGACGTCTACAATGAGCAGTTCTTC. Its translation: CASSAWDVYNEQFF.

In this sample, this clone turned up a few times. This chain uses TRBV30 with TRBJ2-1, with 10 bases fitting TRBD2. From germline, CDR1 is GTSNPN and CDR2 SVGIG (reference sequence). The V and J ends lost 5 bases and 7 bases, in that order; junction bases with no gene match: 8. This CDR3 is 14 amino acids long. CDR3 sequence reads: CAWAGTSVVNEQFF. Here the CDR3 DNA reads TGTGCCTGGGCCGGGACTAGCGTCGTAAATGAGCAGTTCTTC.

The V gene is TRBV18, the J gene TRBJ2-7; D is possibly TRBD1 (6 bases). V was trimmed by 1 base and J by 1 base, leaving 8 bases between them. CDR3 length: 14 amino acids. CDR1 and CDR2 (germline): KGHSH, LQKENI. CDR3 DNA: TGTGCCAGCTCACCACGGGACATTTCCTACGAGCAGTACTTC. Its protein product is CASSPRDISYEQYF. Variable domain in full (rest from reference TRBV18 and TRBJ2-7): NAGVMQNPRHLVRRRGQEARLRCSPMKGHSHVYWYRQLPEEGLKFMVYLQKENIIDESGMPKERFSAEFPKEGPSILRIQQVVRGDSAAYFCASSPRDISYEQYFGPGTRLTVT.

This clone has a handful of counts. The genes are TRBV29-1 and TRBJ2-3; 9 bases line up with TRBD2. The V gene's germline CDR1 is SQVTM and CDR2 ANQGSEA. There are 16 residues in the CDR3. J was trimmed by 2 bases and V by 5 bases; bases with no gene match: 11. The CDR3 DNA is TGCAGCGTTAAATTGATCGTAGCGGGAGCCACAGATACGCAGTATTTT. It translates to CSVKLIVAGATDTQYF.

The gene calls are TRBV15 and TRBJ2-3; tentatively, D is TRBD2 (6 bases). This CDR3 contains 15 residues. The V gene lost 0 bases and the J gene lost 2 bases, with 9 bases spanning the gap. The V gene's germline CDR1 is LNHNV and CDR2 YYDKDF (reference sequence). CDR3 nucleotide sequence: TGTGCCACCAGCAGAGAGCGGGGCCTCACAGATACGCAGTATTTT. Amino acids: CATSRERGLTDTQYF.

The CDR3 nucleotides are TGTGCCAGCAGCCAGCCGCCTTCGGCGGACGAGCAGTTCTTC. It encodes CASSQPPSADEQFF. This rearrangement joins TRBV4-2 to TRBJ2-1, with no clear D. Trimming took 3 bases from V and 10 from J, leaving 16 bases between them. The CDR3 is 14 amino acids. CDR1 LGHNA and CDR2 YNFKEQ come from the germline V gene.

The chain employs TRBV27 and TRBJ2-7; D not certain. Germline CDR1 reads MNHEY; CDR2 reads SMNVEV (reference sequence). The CDR3 spans 13 residues. The V gene lost 5 bases and the J gene lost 5 bases, with 13 bases spanning the gap. CDR3 in amino acids: CASSPQELDEQYF. DNA of the CDR3: TGTGCCAGCAGTCCTCAGGAATTGGACGAGCAGTACTTC.

This clone was detected only a few times. This chain joins TRBV2 and TRBJ2-5; 7 bases are a match to TRBD1. Germline CDR1 SNHLY, CDR2 FYNNEI. This CDR3 contains 14 residues. J was trimmed by 5 bases and V by 4 bases; bases with no gene match: 7. The chain's CDR3 is CASSGQGGRETQYF. The DNA of the CDR3 is TGTGCCAGCAGTGGACAAGGGGGCAGGGAGACCCAGTACTTC. Supplemented by reference TRBV2 and TRBJ2-5, the full variable domain reads EPEVTQTPSHQVTQMGQEVILRCVPISNHLYFYWYRQILGQKVEFLVSFYNNEISEKSEIFDDQFSVERPDGSNFTLKIRSTKLEDSAMYFCASSGQGGRETQYFGPGTRLLVL.

This rearrangement joins TRBV5-6 to TRBJ2-2; D is undetermined. CDR3 length equals 12 residues. Deletions cut 6 bases from V and 5 bases from J, with 8 bases between. Germline-derived CDR1 and CDR2 are SGHDT and YYEEEE. Here the CDR3 DNA reads TGTGCCAGCAAACCGGGTACCGGGGAGCTGTTTTTT. Protein product: CASKPGTGELFF.

This clone was picked up a small number of times. CDR3 protein: CASSPDRVQTQYF. The CDR3 nucleotides are TGTGCCAGCAGCCCCGACAGGGTACAGACCCAGTACTTC. The chain has TRBV5-4 and TRBJ2-5; the match to TRBD1 covers 7 bases. The CDR3 extends over 13 amino acids. Germline V gene sequence: CDR1 SGHNT, CDR2 YYREEE (reference sequence). V lost 4 bases, J lost 6 bases, and 6 bases stayed unmatched. The full variable domain, in which reference TRBV5-4 and TRBJ2-5 provide the parts outside the CDR3, is ETGVTQSPTHLIKTRGQQVTLRCSSQSGHNTVSWYQQALGQGPQFIFQYYREEENGRGNFPPRFSGLQFPNYSSELNVNALELDDSALYLCASSPDRVQTQYFGPGTRLLVL.